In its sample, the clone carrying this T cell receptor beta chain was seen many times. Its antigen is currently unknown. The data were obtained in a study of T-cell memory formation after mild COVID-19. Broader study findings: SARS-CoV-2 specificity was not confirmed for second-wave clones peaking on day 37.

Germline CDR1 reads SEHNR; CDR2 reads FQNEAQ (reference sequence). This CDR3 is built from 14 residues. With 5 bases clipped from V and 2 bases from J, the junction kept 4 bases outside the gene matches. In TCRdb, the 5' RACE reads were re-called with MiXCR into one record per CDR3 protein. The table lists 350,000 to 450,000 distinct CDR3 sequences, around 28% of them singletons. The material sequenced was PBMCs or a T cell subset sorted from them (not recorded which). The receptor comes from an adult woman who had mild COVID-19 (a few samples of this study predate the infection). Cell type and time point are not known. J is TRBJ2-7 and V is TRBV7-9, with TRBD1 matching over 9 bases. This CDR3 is CASSTGTGTYEQYF. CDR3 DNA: TGTGCCAGCAGCACCGGGACAGGGACCTACGAGCAGTACTTC.